This T cell receptor beta chain was found in a study of blood T cell repertoires in COVID-19. Study summary: Sites across the United States, Italy and Spain contributed samples from acute and convalescent COVID-19.

This clone was found once. Source study methods: Estimation of nucleated cell counts relied on the amplification of reference gene primers. Using immunoSEQ multiplex PCR, the repertoire was profiled, and TCRdb retains in-frame clones only, with some absent. V and J calls plus clone size are reproduced from that table; the DNA served to infer D and trimming. The repertoire holds around 380,000 clones, with over 75% as singletons. Participants came from about two dozen US areas, aged roughly 18 to 95 years. Before being deemed recovered, Cohort 3 donors had two negative PCRs, clearance, or symptom resolution. The CDR3 runs 16 residues. Trimming cost V 2 bases and J 5 bases; bases outside gene matches: 3. The germline V gene encodes CDR1 KGHSH and CDR2 LQKENI.

The J gene is TRBJ2-2, the V gene TRBV18; 12 bases map to TRBD1. The TCR comes from a man younger than 45 who had recovered from COVID-19. Sequencing used PBMCs or T cells enriched from blood (not recorded which). The CDR3 protein is CASSPGTGGRTGELFF. CDR3 in DNA: TGTGCCAGCTCACCAGGGACAGGGGGCCGGACCGGGGAGCTGTTTTTT. Full variable domain (rest looked up from reference TRBV18 and TRBJ2-2): NAGVMQNPRHLVRRRGQEARLRCSPMKGHSHVYWYRQLPEEGLKFMVYLQKENIIDESGMPKERFSAEFPKEGPSILRIQQVVRGDSAAYFCASSPGTGGRTGELFFGEGSRLTVL.